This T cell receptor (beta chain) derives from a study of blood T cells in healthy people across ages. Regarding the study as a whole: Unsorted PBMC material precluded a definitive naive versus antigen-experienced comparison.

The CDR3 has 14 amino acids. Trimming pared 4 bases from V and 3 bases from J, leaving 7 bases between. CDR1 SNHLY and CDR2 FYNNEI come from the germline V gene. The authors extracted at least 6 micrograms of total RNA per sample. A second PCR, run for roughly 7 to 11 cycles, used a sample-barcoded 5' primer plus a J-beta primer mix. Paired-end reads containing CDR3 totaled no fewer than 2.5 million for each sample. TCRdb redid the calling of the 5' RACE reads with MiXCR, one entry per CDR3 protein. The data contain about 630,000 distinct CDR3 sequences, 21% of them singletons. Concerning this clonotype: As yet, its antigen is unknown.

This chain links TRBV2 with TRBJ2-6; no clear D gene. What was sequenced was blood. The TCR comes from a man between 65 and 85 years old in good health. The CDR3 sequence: CASSGQNGANVLTF. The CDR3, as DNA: TGTGCCAGCAGTGGACAAAATGGGGCCAACGTCCTGACTTTC. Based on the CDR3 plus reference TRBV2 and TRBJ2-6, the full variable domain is EPEVTQTPSHQVTQMGQEVILRCVPISNHLYFYWYRQILGQKVEFLVSFYNNEISEKSEIFDDQFSVERPDGSNFTLKIRSTKLEDSAMYFCASSGQNGANVLTFGAGSRLTVL.